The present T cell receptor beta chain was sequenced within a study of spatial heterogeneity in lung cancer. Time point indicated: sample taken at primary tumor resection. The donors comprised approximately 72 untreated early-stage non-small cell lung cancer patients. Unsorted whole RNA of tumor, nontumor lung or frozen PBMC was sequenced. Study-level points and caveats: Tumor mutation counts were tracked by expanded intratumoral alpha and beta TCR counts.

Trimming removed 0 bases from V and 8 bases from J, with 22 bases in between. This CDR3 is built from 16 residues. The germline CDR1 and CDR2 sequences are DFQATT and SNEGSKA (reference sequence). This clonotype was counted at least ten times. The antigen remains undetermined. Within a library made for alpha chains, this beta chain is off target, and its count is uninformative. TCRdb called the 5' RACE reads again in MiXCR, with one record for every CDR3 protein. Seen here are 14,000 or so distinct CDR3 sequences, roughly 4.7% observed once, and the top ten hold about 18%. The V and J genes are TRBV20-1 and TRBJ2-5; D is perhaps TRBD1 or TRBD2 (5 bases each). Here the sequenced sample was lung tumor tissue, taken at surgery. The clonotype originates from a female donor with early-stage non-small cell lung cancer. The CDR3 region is CSARDPRGLGRNTQYF. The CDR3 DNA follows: TGCAGTGCTAGAGATCCCCGGGGCTTGGGCAGGAATACCCAGTACTTC.